The rows below give T cell receptor beta chains drawn from one sample of a study of T cells expressing NK-cell markers. TCRdb reprocessed the 5' RACE reads and reports one entry per CDR3 protein, with no DNA. Its table lists about 260,000 distinct CDR3 sequences. Sequencing was done on a sample of blood T cells: a sorted CD56 or NKG2C T cell subset, CD4+ or CD8+ T cells, or bulk PBMC T cells (not recorded which). The receptors stem from a woman aged 18 to 75 in good health. The CDR3 runs from the conserved cysteine through the conserved F or W.

V	length	J	CDR3
TRBV10-3	11	TRBJ1-3	CAISGGNTIYF
TRBV7-2	15	TRBJ2-3	CASSLGPEPTDTQYF
TRBV29-1	14	TRBJ2-5	CSVDSKPGEETQYF
TRBV20-1	15	TRBJ2-3	CSARRRGDSTDTQYF
TRBV5-8	16	TRBJ2-3	CASSILAGGLTDTQYF
TRBV21-1	15	TRBJ2-7	CASSRFQGDPYEQYF
TRBV7-2	14	TRBJ1-6	CASSLTAYNSPLHF
TRBV7-8	14	TRBJ2-3	CASSLVGRADTQYF
TRBV9	16	TRBJ2-1	CASSPGTSGPFHEQFF
TRBV7-3	13	TRBJ2-3	CASSLDSTDTQYF
TRBV7-9	15	TRBJ2-3	CASSFRPGQGNTQYF
TRBV5-4	12	TRBJ1-1	CACSGANTEAFF
TRBV28	16	TRBJ2-2	CASIRHPGTNTGELFF
TRBV5-1	14	TRBJ1-1	CASSLDRLVTEAFF
TRBV15	15	TRBJ2-7	CATSRAVNTGGEQYF
TRBV29-1	13	TRBJ1-6	CSVEVSSNSPLHF
TRBV4-1	14	TRBJ1-1	CASTIQGENTEAFF
TRBV5-1	15	TRBJ2-3	CASSLVPSGTDTQYF
TRBV4-3	18	TRBJ2-3	CASSQVRSETLGGDTQYF
TRBV6-4	14	TRBJ2-2	CAKGPDRPGGELFF
TRBV2	14	TRBJ1-1	CASSENGHQTEAFF
TRBV5-6	14	TRBJ1-4	CASSLAGAQEKLFF
TRBV6-1	14	TRBJ2-2	CASRQGLAPGELFF
TRBV20-1	14	TRBJ1-2	CSARDQGRASRITF
TRBV5-5	15	TRBJ2-1	CASSPSGRKIDEQFF
TRBV4-2	15	TRBJ2-7	CASSQDRGGPYEQYF
TRBV11-2	14	TRBJ2-1	CASSPSAGVNEQFF
TRBV5-1	14	TRBJ2-3	CASSGTSRGDTQYF
TRBV4-2	19	TRBJ2-5	CASSQDISASGGYQETQYF
TRBV4-2	13	TRBJ1-2	CASSIELVGGYTF
TRBV18	16	TRBJ2-3	CASSPPRAGGPDTQYF
TRBV6-5	17	TRBJ2-2	CASSYSRQGANTGELFF
TRBV18	14	TRBJ1-1	CASSPDALTGEAFF
TRBV5-1	15	TRBJ2-2	CASSADRGSTGELFF
TRBV28	15	TRBJ1-5	CASSFGQGVPQPQHF
TRBV20-1	14	TRBJ2-1	CSARWGQGSNEQFF
TRBV30	15	TRBJ2-1	CAWSQLHTRSNEQFF
TRBV3-1	17	TRBJ2-2	CASSHIWGLEGTGELFF
TRBV29-1	13	TRBJ2-7	CSVLDRASYEQYF
TRBV7-8	15	TRBJ1-1	CASSLREARNTEAFF
TRBV7-6	12	TRBJ2-1	CASNSGSNEQFF
TRBV7-3	16	TRBJ1-4	CASSLTAGHANEKLFF
TRBV20-1	17	TRBJ1-2	CSASSGQGNMELDGYTF
TRBV20-1	15	TRBJ2-7	CSAPRTGQSSYEQYF
TRBV4-3	14	TRBJ2-5	CASSPTGMGETQYF
TRBV29-1	15	TRBJ2-1	CSVLGGGRSYNEQFF
TRBV11-2	19	TRBJ2-1	CASSLVTSGGLSSYNEQFF
TRBV6-2/TRBV6-3	11	TRBJ2-3	CASSLTGAQYF
TRBV28	14	TRBJ1-2	CASRPQAQSYGYTF
TRBV10-3	13	TRBJ2-7	CAMRPGQDYEQYF